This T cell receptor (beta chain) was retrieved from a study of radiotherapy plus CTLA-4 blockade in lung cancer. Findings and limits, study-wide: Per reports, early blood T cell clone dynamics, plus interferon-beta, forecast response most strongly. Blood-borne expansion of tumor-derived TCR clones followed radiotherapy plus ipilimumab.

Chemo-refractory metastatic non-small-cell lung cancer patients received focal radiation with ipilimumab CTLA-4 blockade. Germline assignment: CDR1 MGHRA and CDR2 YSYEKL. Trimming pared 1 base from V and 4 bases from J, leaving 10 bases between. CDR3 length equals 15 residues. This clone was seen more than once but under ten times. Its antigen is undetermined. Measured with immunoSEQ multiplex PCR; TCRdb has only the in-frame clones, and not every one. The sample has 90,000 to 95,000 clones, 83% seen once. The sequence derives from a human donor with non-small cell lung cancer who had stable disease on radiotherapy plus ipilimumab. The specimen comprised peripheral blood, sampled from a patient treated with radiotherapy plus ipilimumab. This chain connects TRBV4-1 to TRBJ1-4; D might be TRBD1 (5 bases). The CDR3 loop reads CASSQAHRFNEKLFF. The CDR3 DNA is TGCGCCAGCAGCCAAGCTCACAGGTTTAATGAAAAACTGTTTTTT.